The source of this T cell receptor beta chain is a study of vaccination and CD4 T cells after COVID-19 (dated 2022 in TCRdb). Broadly, across the study: Convalescent patients had a positive SARS-CoV-2 result on nasal swab PCR, and of these patients, about ten had mild disease and one had severe disease. The convalescent cohort comprised six males and four females, including two Hispanic individuals, seven Caucasians, two Asians and one multiracial person. Two doses of either the Pfizer-BioNTech BNT162b2 vaccine (n=8) or the Moderna mRNA-1273 vaccine (n=2) were administered to participants. Post-COVID blood samples from convalescent patients were collected a median of about 100 days after diagnosis, with a range of roughly 35 to 161 days. Post-vaccine blood samples were collected a median of about 72 days after the second vaccine dose, ranging from about 14 to 241 days. A few convalescent patients were sampled both early after vaccination (day 14) and late after vaccination (days 161 to 241). Overlapping spike peptide pools from SARS-CoV-2 and from the common cold coronaviruses HCoV-NL63, HCoV-OC43 and HCoV-229E were used as culture stimuli. Control cultures received a CEFX viral epitope pool as the positive control, an HIV-1 Nef peptide pool as the negative control, or no peptide. In around nine COVID-19 convalescent patients and a few infection-naive healthy vaccine recipients, the spike-specific CD4+ TCR repertoire before mRNA vaccination was compared with the repertoire after mRNA vaccination. What the authors observed across the whole study: Only a relatively small number of convalescent patients were included in the study, and early timepoints following natural infection were not analyzed. In convalescent patients, a median around 90% of post-vaccine SARS-CoV-2-reactive clones were detected only after vaccination, suggesting vaccine-specific priming. Of the vaccine-specific clones in convalescent patients, 304 of 307, or nearly all, reacted only to SARS-CoV-2 spike and did not cross-react with common cold coronaviruses. The median count of SARS-CoV-2-reactive clonotypes went up from around 23 after infection to 35 to 40 after vaccination, although the change was not significant.

This clonotype was observed a handful of times. Its antigen is unknown. Nothing much larger sits one base from this clone, and base qualities are not available. After removal of 4 bases from V and 5 bases from J, the junction retains 9 bases not matched to a gene. CDR1 and CDR2 are read off the germline V gene as KGHDR and SFDVKD. Its CDR3 holds 15 amino acids, cysteine through phenylalanine. The CDR3 DNA has 45 bases and is translated from base 1. Library preparation was by PCR. DNA from cultured CD4+ T cells underwent TCR sequencing with the Oncomine TCR Beta short-read assay at the Johns Hopkins FTIC core. The QIAamp micro DNA kit was used to extract genomic DNA from the cultured CD4+ T cells. The Oncomine TCR Beta libraries from cultured CD4+ T cells were pooled using unique dual indexes and then sequenced on an Illumina iSeq 100. On the study's bioinformatics: Non-productive sequences were filtered out, and CDR3s that did not start with C, did not end with F or W, or were shorter than 7 amino acids were discarded. The MANAFEST web application was used to identify antigen-specific clonotypes by comparing peptide-stimulated wells against reference wells and other culture wells. To be called positive, a clone needed an FDR below 0.05, an odds ratio above 5, and a productive frequency above 0.1% in at least two of three replicate wells. Cross-reactive clonotypes were defined as significantly expanded in both SARS-CoV-2 spike wells and at least one common cold coronavirus spike condition. Similarity between CDR3 sequences was evaluated in R version 3.6.1 using Levenshtein distances (stringdist) and unrooted phylogenetic trees (ape). TCRdb took the public reads, trimmed them with fastp at Q25, ran MiXCR for clone calling and kept in-frame beta chains. Here each entry gathers all rows of one CDR3 protein and keeps the most common genes and DNA. These V and J calls rely on TCRdb rather than the paper's analysis. The sample yields roughly 26,000 distinct CDR3 sequences; 36% were counted once. In total, the top ten clones hold 3% to 4% of the sample.

The time point label corresponds to: late sampling 161 to 241 days after vaccination in a few convalescent patients. In light of the paper, this sample's treatment or condition label describes: roughly nine-day PBMC culture with coronavirus spike peptide pools or control peptides (ViraFEST assay). To expand antigen-specific T cells with peptide pools and then pick out the expanded clonotypes through TCR sequencing, the study relied on the ViraFEST assay. The convalescent patients' positive SARS-CoV-2 PCR tests fell between March and December 2020, which was before the Alpha, Beta and Delta variants emerged in the United States. Each well held some 2 million PBMCs cultured with roughly 10 ug/ml peptide pools in IMDM containing roughly 5% human AB serum and roughly 9 IU/ml IL-2. On days 3 and 7, half of the culture medium was replaced with fresh IL-2-containing medium. After around 11 days of culture, CD4+ T cells were isolated by negative selection using the EasySep CD4+ T cell isolation kit. Ficoll-Paque Plus gradient centrifugation was used to isolate PBMCs from whole blood, and the isolated PBMCs were then either used fresh or cryopreserved at -140C. Culture conditions were generally each tested in triplicate wells.

The chain is made from TRBV24-1 and TRBJ2-5, with 7 bases aligning to TRBD2. This clonotype was obtained from a human donor who had recovered from COVID-19. The sequencing here drew on CD4+ T cells from blood, cultured in vitro, taken about 7 months after SARS-CoV-2 vaccination. The CDR3: CATSEPGAGKETQYF. The nucleotides are TGTGCCACCAGTGAGCCTGGAGCGGGAAAGGAGACCCAGTACTTC.